This entry is about one TCR beta chain. The length of the CDR3 is 14 residues. Germline V CDR1 and CDR2: MDHEN, SYDVKM. Trimming removed 8 bases from V and 3 bases from J; junction bases left unmatched: 8. Produced via immunoSEQ multiplex PCR; TCRdb's table is partial and in-frame only. The table records fewer than 400,000 clones, over 85% of them present only once. This specimen comes from a study of blood T cell repertoires in COVID-19. Study details: Sites in the United States, Italy and Spain provided acute and convalescent COVID-19 samples.

Sequenced sample: peripheral blood. This clonotype was sampled from a woman aged 25 to 45 with COVID-19, enrolled during active disease. The rearrangement joins TRBV28 to TRBJ1-2; TRBD1 aligns across 8 bases. The CDR3 DNA reads as TGTGCCAGCGGGGGGACAGGCACATACTATGGCTACACCTTC. Protein sequence: CASGGTGTYYGYTF.